The 6 T cell receptor beta chains in this list originate from one sample, sequenced in a study of blood T cells in healthy people across ages. The second PCR ran roughly 6 to 11 cycles with a sample-barcoded 5' primer and J-beta primers. TCRdb fed the 5' RACE reads into MiXCR, producing one record per CDR3 protein. The sample shows more than 1 million distinct CDR3 sequences, 35% to 50% of them seen only once. The sequenced sample was blood. Receptor source: a woman aged 55-75 years in good health.

The chain uses TRBV28 and TRBJ2-1; 8 bases map to TRBD2. This CDR3 has 11 residues. With V trimmed by 5 bases and J by 15 bases, 6 bases remained unmatched. Germline V gene data show CDR1 as MDHEN and CDR2 as SYDVKM. CDR3 region: CASSTGGKGFF. CDR3 DNA: TGTGCCAGCAGTACGGGAGGGAAAGGGTTCTTC.

The chain joins TRBV6-6 to TRBJ2-4, with D perhaps TRBD1 or TRBD2 (5 bases each). The end of the DNA fits TRBJ2-7 better, so the J call may be wrong. In germline, CDR1 is MNHNY, CDR2 SVGAGI (reference sequence). The CDR3 runs 14 residues. The CDR3, as DNA: TGTGCCAGCAGAACTGGGGGAAAAGCGTACGAGCAGTACTTC. As protein: CASRTGGKAYEQYF.

This clonotype was counted between two and nine times. This chain links TRBV10-3 with TRBJ2-5; D possibly matches TRBD1 or TRBD2 (5 bases each). V lost 4 bases and J lost 1, with 10 bases in between. The CDR3 sequence is 14 residues long. Germline V CDR1 and CDR2: ENHRY, SYGVKD. DNA of the CDR3: TGTGCCATCAGTGCCTCCGGGACCCAAGAGACCCAGTACTTC. Its translation is CAISASGTQETQYF.

V gene TRBV12-3 or TRBV12-4 combines with J gene TRBJ1-2, with D possibly being TRBD1 (5 bases). The CDR3 is made up of 15 amino acids. The germline V and J ends were trimmed by 5 bases and 0 bases, with 13 bases remaining between them. The CDR3 region has the DNA TGTGCCAGCAGTCGCCAGACAGCAGCTAACTATGGCTACACCTTC. Its translation is CASSRQTAANYGYTF.

The chain is built from TRBV7-9 and TRBJ2-4; 14 nucleotides agree with TRBD2. The V gene end was trimmed by 6 bases and the J gene end by 14 bases; junction bases not matched to a gene: 3. This CDR3 has 12 amino acids. The germline gives CDR1 SEHNR, CDR2 FQNEAQ (reference sequence). The CDR3 nucleotides read TGTGCCAGCAGGGGACTAGCGGGAGTGGAGTACTTC. This codes for CASRGLAGVEYF.

The chain is built from TRBV25-1 and TRBJ2-3; the D is unclear. CDR1 MGHDK and CDR2 SYGVNS come from the germline V gene. The CDR3 consists of 11 residues. Trimming removed 0 bases from V and 13 bases from J, with 8 bases in between. CDR3 coding DNA: TGTGCCAGCAGTGAATATGGCCCGGAGTATTTT. This translates into CASSEYGPEYF.